Here is one T cell receptor beta chain with its context. Its specificity is unknown. This sample stems from a study of cytomegalovirus exposure and HLA in healthy donors. In the PCR, 60 Vbeta and 13 Jbeta primers were used. TCRdb keeps only in-frame clones here, not all; method: immunoSEQ multiplex PCR. The table lists about 120,000 clones, 74% of them singletons. Germline CDR1 SGHRS, CDR2 YFSETQ. Trimming at V came to 0 bases and at J to 6 bases, leaving 5 bases not matched to a gene. The CDR3 contains 14 residues. Findings and caveats of the study: More clonal expansion characterized HLA-associated TCR beta chains than equally common others in a later analysis. In a later analysis, parvovirus B19, influenza, CMV and Epstein-Barr virus appeared linked to several top co-occurrence clusters.

The receptor's source is a human donor in good health. The chain carries TRBV5-1 and TRBJ2-7; 8 nucleotides align to TRBD1. The sequenced sample consisted of PBMCs. The CDR3 DNA reads TGCGCCAGCAGCTTGGGACAGGGGATCAGCGAGCAGTACTTC. This encodes CASSLGQGISEQYF.